This T cell receptor (beta chain) was identified in a study of shared clonotypes between healthy human individuals. The study's findings and limits: Non-shared clonotypes had lower generation probabilities than clonotypes shared by all four sorted-subset donors.

TCRdb's copy holds only in-frame clones and misses some; the assay was immunoSEQ multiplex PCR. The table shows roughly 2.1 million clones, with more than 85% occurring only once. The naive CD8 population came from CD45RO-negative cells selected for CCR7, without terminally differentiated effector memory CD45RA+ cells. Notes on this clone: Its antigen is not identified.

The CDR3 runs 16 residues. The V and J ends lost 7 bases and 3 bases, in that order; junction bases with no gene match: 14. Looked up from germline, CDR1 is LNHDA and CDR2 is SQIVND (reference sequence). The V and J genes are TRBV19 and TRBJ2-7; 8 nucleotides align to TRBD2. The material sequenced was naive CD8+ T cells from PBMCs. This TCR derives from a man between 18 and 35 years old in good health. Some clones in this sample may be carry-over from other donors' samples. The chain's CDR3 is CASTAPGREGDYEQYF. The CDR3 DNA follows: TGTGCCAGTACCGCACCCGGCCGGGAGGGTGACTACGAGCAGTACTTC.